What follows is one T cell receptor (beta chain) and its context. The data originate from a study of T cell responses to AZD1222 COVID-19 vaccine. Study overall: Doses given second, at about 4 or about 12 weeks, were pooled.

Assay used: immunoSEQ multiplex PCR; TCRdb lists only in-frame clones, some missing. The table has fewer than 120,000 clones, around 92% seen once. Germline V lookup: CDR1 MDHEN, CDR2 SYDVKM. With V trimmed by 4 bases and J by 8 bases, 7 bases remained unmatched. CDR3 length equals 14 residues. This sequence originates from an adult in good health. The specimen comprised peripheral blood, sampled on day 0 of AZD1222 vaccination. The chain has TRBV28 and TRBJ1-4; 7 positions match TRBD1. The CDR3 DNA follows: TGTGCCAGCAGTTCGCGGCAGGGGGGAGAAAAACTGTTTTTT. Protein: CASSSRQGGEKLFF.